This entry features one T cell receptor (beta chain) sequence. Its specificity is not known. The data originate from a study of T cells after posttransplantation cyclophosphamide. Study-wide results and caveats: Recipient CMV seropositivity and CMV reactivation strongly tracked TRB clonality. Later blood repertoires were often dominated by clones from the donor CD8+ memory compartment. Blood and skin or GI T cell repertoires showed limited TRB overlap.

Germline loops: CDR1 SGHVS, CDR2 FNYEAQ. The CDR3 sequence is 15 residues long. V dropped 5 bases and J dropped 2; count of bases not matched to a gene: 9. Cells defined as naive were viable CD3+CD4+ or CD3+CD8+ and CCR7+CD45RA+CD45RO-CD95-CD27+CD28+. The related graft donor's blood sample was taken on the day of bone marrow donation. Method: immunoSEQ multiplex PCR; TCRdb's copy keeps in-frame clones and lacks some. The table includes tens of thousands of clones, 95% to 98% detected once. This receptor was identified in a man aged 40-50 years in good health, CMV-negative, and a related stem cell transplant donor. The specimen was naive CD4+ T cells sorted from PBMCs. The genes are TRBV7-6 and TRBJ2-7, with 7 positions matching TRBD1. DNA of the CDR3: TGTGCCAGCAGCGTCCGAGACAGGGTTCCCTACGAGCAGTACTTC. Residues: CASSVRDRVPYEQYF. Drawing the rest from reference TRBV7-6 and TRBJ2-7, the complete variable domain is GAGVSQSPRYKVTKRGQDVALRCDPISGHVSLYWYRQALGQGPEFLTYFNYEAQQDKSGLPNDRFSAERPEGSISTLTIQRTEQRDSAMYRCASSVRDRVPYEQYFGPGTRLTVT.